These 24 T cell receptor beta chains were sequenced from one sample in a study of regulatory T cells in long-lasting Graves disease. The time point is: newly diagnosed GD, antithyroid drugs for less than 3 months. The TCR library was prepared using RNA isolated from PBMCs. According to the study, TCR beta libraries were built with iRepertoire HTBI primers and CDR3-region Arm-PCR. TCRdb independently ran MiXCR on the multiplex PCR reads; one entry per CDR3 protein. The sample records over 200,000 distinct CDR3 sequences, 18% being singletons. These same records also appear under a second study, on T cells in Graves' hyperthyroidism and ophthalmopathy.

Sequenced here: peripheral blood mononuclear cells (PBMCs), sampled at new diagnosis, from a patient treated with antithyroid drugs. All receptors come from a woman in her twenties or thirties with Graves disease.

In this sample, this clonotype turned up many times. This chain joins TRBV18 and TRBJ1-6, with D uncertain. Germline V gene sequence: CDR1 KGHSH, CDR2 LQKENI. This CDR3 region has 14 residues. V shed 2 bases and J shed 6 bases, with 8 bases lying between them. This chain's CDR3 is CASSPTGFNSPLHF. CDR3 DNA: TGTGCCAGCTCACCAACGGGATTTAATTCACCCCTCCACTTT. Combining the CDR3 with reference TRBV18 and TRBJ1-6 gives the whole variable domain NAGVMQNPRHLVRRRGQEARLRCSPMKGHSHVYWYRQLPEEGLKFMVYLQKENIIDESGMPKERFSAEFPKEGPSILRIQQVVRGDSAAYFCASSPTGFNSPLHFGNGTRLTVT.

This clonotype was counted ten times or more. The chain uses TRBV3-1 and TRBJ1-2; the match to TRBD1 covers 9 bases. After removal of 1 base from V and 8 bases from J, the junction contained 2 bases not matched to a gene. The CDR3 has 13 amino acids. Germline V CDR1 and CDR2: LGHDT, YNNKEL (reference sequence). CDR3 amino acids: CASSQGTGDGYTF. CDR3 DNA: TGTGCCAGCAGCCAAGGGACAGGGGACGGCTACACCTTC. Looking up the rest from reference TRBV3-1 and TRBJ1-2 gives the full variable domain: DTAVSQTPKYLVTQMGNDKSIKCEQNLGHDTMYWYKQDSKKFLKIMFSYNNKELIINETVPNRFSPKSPDKAHLNLHINSLELGDSAVYFCASSQGTGDGYTFGSGTRLTVV.

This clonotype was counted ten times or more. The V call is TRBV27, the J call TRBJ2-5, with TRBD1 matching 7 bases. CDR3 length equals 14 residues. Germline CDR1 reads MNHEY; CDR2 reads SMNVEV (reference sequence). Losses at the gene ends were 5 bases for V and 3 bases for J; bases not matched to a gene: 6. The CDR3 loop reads CASSPGQLKETQYF. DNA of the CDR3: TGTGCCAGCAGTCCGGGACAGCTTAAAGAGACCCAGTACTTC.

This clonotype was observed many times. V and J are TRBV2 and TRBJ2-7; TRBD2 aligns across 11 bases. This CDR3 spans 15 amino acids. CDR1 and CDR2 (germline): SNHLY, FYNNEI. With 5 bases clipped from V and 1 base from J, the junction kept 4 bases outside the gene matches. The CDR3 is CASSPTSGESYEQYF. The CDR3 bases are TGTGCCAGCAGTCCGACTAGCGGGGAGTCCTACGAGCAGTACTTC.

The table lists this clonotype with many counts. For the CDR3, the DNA is TGTGCCAGCAGCGGAGGGACAGTAGAAACCCTCCTTTCCCTGGGCATCCTAAATGAGCAGTTCTTC. This translates into CASSGGTVETLLSLGILNEQFF. The V gene is TRBV7-9, the J gene TRBJ2-1; the D gene is possibly TRBD1 (7 bases). The germline V gene has CDR1 SEHNR and CDR2 FQNEAQ (reference sequence). The CDR3 has 22 amino acids. The V and J ends lost 5 bases and 7 bases respectively, with 39 bases between them.

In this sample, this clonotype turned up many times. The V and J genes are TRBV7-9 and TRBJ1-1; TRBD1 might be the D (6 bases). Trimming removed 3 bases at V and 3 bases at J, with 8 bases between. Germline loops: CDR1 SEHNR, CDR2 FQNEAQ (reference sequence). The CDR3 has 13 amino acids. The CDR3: CASSLDSYTEAFF. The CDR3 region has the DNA TGTGCCAGCAGCTTGGACAGCTACACTGAAGCTTTCTTT.

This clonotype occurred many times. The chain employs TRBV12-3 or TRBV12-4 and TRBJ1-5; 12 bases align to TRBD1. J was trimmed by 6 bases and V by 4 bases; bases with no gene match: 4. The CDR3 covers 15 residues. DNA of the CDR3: TGTGCCAGCAGTTCCGGGACAGGGGGCGGTCAGCCCCAGCATTTT. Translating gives CASSSGTGGGQPQHF.

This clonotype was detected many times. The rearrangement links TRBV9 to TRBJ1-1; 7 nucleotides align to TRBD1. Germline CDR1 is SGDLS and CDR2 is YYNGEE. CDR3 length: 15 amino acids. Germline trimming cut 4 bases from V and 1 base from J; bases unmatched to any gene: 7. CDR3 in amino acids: CASSPSGQKNTEAFF. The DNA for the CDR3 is TGTGCCAGCAGCCCGTCGGGACAGAAGAACACTGAAGCTTTCTTT.

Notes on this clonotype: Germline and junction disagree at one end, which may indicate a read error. In DNA form, the CDR3 reads TGTGCCAGCAGCCCAGCAGGGGGACTAGCGCGCTTC. This sequence encodes CASSPAGGLARF. This chain links TRBV12-3 or TRBV12-4 with TRBJ2-1, with 10 bases matching TRBD2. This CDR3 spans 12 amino acids.

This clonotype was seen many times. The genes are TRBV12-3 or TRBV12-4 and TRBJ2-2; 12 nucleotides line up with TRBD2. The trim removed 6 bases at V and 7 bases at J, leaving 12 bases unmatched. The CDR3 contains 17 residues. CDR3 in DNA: TGTGCCAGCAGCATGAACCTAGCGGGGGGGCCTGGCGGGGAGCTGTTTTTT. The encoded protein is CASSMNLAGGPGGELFF.

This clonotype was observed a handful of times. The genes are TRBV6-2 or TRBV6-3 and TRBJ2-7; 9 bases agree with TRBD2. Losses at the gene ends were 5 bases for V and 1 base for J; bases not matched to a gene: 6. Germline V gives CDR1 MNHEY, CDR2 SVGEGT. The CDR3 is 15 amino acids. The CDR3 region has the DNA TGTGCCAGCAGTAATCTAGCGGGGCCATCCTACGAGCAGTACTTC. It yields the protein CASSNLAGPSYEQYF.

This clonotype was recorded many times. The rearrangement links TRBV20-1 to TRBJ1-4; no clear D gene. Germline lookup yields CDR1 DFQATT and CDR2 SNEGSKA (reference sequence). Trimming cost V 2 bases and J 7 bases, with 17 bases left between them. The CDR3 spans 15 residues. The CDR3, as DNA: TGCAGTGCTAGATCCCCGGTCAGTGAGAGTGAAAAACTGTTTTTT. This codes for CSARSPVSESEKLFF.

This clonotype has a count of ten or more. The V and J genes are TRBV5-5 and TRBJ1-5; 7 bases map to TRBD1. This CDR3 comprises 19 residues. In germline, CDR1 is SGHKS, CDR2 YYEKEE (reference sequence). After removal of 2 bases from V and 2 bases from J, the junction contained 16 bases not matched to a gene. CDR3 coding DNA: TGTGCCAGCAGCTTAAGGGGGCAGGACAGTACCATGGGCAATCAGCCCCAGCATTTT. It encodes CASSLRGQDSTMGNQPQHF.

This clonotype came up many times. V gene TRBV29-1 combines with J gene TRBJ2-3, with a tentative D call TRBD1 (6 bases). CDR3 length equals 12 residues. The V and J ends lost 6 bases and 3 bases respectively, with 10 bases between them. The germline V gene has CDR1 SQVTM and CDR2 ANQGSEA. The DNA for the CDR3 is TGCAGCGTCACAGGGTTGACAGATACGCAGTATTTT. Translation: CSVTGLTDTQYF.

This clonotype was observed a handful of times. CDR3 amino acids: CASSLVGEANEKLFF. The CDR3 region has the DNA TGCGCCAGCAGCTTGGTAGGGGAGGCTAATGAAAAACTGTTTTTT. V usage is TRBV5-1 and J usage is TRBJ1-4; weak D call: TRBD1 (5 bases). V lost 0 bases to trimming and J lost 3 bases, with 9 bases between them. The CDR3 is made up of 15 amino acids. The germline CDR1 and CDR2 sequences are SGHRS and YFSETQ.

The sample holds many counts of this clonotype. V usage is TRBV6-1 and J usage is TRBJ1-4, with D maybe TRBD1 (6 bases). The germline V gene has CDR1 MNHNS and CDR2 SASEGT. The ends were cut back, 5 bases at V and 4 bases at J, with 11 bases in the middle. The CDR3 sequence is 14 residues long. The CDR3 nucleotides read TGTGCCAGCAGTCCAGGGGCGGGTAATGAAAAACTGTTTTTT. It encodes CASSPGAGNEKLFF.

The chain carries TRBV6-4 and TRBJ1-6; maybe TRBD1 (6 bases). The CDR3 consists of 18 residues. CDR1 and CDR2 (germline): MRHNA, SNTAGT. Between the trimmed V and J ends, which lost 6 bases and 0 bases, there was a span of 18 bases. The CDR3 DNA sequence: TGTGCCAGCAGCCCCCCCGGGGGCGAGAGCTCCTATAATTCACCCCTCCACTTT. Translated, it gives CASSPPGGESSYNSPLHF.

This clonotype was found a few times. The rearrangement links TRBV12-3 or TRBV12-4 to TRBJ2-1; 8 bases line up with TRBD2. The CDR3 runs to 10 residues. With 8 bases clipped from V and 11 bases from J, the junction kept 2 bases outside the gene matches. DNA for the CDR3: TGTGCCAGCTGCGGGGGGAAGCAGTTCTTC. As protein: CASCGGKQFF.

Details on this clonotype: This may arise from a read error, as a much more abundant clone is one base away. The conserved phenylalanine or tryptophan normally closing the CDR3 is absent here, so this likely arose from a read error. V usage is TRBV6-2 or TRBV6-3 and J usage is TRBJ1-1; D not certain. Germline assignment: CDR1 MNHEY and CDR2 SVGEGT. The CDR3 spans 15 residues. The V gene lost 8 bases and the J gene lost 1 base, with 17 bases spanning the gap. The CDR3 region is CASYSSVQGNTEAFS. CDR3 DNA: TGTGCCAGCTATTCATCGGTGCAAGGGAACACTGAAGCTTTCTCT.

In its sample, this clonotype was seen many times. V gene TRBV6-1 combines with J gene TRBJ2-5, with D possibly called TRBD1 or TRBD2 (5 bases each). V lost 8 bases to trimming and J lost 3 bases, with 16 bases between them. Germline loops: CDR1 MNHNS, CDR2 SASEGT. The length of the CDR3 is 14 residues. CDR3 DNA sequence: TGTGCCAGCGGAAAGGCCGGGACCAAAGAGACCCAGTACTTC. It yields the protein CASGKAGTKETQYF.

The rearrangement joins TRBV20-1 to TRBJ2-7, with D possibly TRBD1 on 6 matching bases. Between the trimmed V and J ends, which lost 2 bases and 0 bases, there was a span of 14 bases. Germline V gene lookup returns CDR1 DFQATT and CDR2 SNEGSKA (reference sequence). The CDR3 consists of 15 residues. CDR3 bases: TGCAGTGCTAGAAAGGCAGGGGCAAGCTCCTACGAGCAGTACTTC. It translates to CSARKAGASSYEQYF.

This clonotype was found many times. The CDR3 DNA reads TGTGCCAGCAGGGCGCAGGTCTCTGGAAACACCATATATTTT. This codes for CASRAQVSGNTIYF. The chain has TRBV6-1 and TRBJ1-3, with D hard to call. V dropped 6 bases and J dropped 0 bases, with 9 bases sitting between them. The CDR3 length is 14 residues. The germline V gene has CDR1 MNHNS and CDR2 SASEGT.

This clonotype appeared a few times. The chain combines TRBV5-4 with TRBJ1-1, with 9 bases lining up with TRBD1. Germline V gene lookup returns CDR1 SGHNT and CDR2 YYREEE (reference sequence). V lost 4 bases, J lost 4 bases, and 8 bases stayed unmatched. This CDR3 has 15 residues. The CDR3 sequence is CASSREGTGFTEAFF. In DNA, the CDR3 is TGTGCCAGCAGCCGTGAGGGGACAGGGTTCACTGAAGCTTTCTTT.

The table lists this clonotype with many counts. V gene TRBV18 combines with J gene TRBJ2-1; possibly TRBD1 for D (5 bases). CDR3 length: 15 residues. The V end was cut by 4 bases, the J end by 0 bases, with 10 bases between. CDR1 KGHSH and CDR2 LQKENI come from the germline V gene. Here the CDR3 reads CASSRQGLSYNEQFF. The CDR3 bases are TGTGCCAGCTCACGGCAGGGCCTCTCCTACAATGAGCAGTTCTTC.